This TCR beta chain was identified in a study of blood T cell repertoires in COVID-19. The wider study: COVID-19 samples, acute and convalescent, were from the United States, Italy and Spain.

Participant ages covered about 18 to 90 years across 24 US areas. TCRdb's table, derived via immunoSEQ multiplex PCR, lists solely in-frame clones and lacks some. The sample gives 400,000 or so clones, about 92% of which show up once; about 0.63% is in the top ten. The receptor was derived from a man younger than 35 who had recovered from COVID-19. The sequenced sample consisted of PBMCs or T cells enriched from blood (not recorded which).

CDR3 loop: CASSLSGTSTDTQYF. The CDR3 region has the DNA TGTGCCAGCAGTTTATCCGGGACTAGCACAGATACGCAGTATTTT. The genes are TRBV28 and TRBJ2-3; perhaps TRBD2 as D (6 bases). There are 15 residues in the CDR3. CDR1 is MDHEN, CDR2 SYDVKM, per germline. Trimming shortened V by 1 base and J by 0 bases, and 8 bases separated the two germline ends. The whole variable domain, filled in from reference TRBV28 and TRBJ2-3, reads DVKVTQSSRYLVKRTGEKVFLECVQDMDHENMFWYRQDPGLGLRLIYFSYDVKMKEKGDIPEGYSVSREKKERFSLILESASTNQTSMYLCASSLSGTSTDTQYFGPGTRLTVL.